The 21 T cell receptor beta chains given below trace back to one sample, sequenced in a study of blood T cell repertoires in COVID-19. Measured with immunoSEQ multiplex PCR; TCRdb has only the in-frame clones, and not every one. There are about 320,000 clones in the sample; about 82% occur only once, and about 1.7% lies in the top ten. The material sequenced was peripheral blood. The receptors were sampled from a woman aged 45-65 years with acute or convalescent COVID-19.

V is TRBV5-1 and J is TRBJ2-2, with D hard to call. From germline, CDR1 is SGHRS and CDR2 YFSETQ. V was clipped by 0 bases and J by 2 bases, with 8 bases between them. The CDR3 is 15 residues long. The CDR3 DNA reads as TGCGCCAGCAGCTTGGGGCTCGCAAACACCGGGGAGCTGTTTTTT. Translated, it gives CASSLGLANTGELFF. The full variable domain, rest sourced from reference TRBV5-1 and TRBJ2-2, is KAGVTQTPRYLIKTRGQQVTLSCSPISGHRSVSWYQQTPGQGLQFLFEYFSETQRNKGNFPGRFSGRQFSNSRSEMNVSTLELGDSALYLCASSLGLANTGELFFGEGSRLTVL.

V gene TRBV30 combines with J gene TRBJ1-6; D call uncertain. The V gene lost 4 bases and the J gene lost 7 bases, with 8 bases spanning the gap. The CDR3 contains 12 residues. The germline CDR1 and CDR2 sequences are GTSNPN and SVGIG (reference sequence). The DNA of the CDR3 is TGTGCCTGGACCAGATCAAATTCACCCCTCCACTTT. Residues: CAWTRSNSPLHF.

The CDR3 region is CASSGWGLAGVITYNEQFF. The CDR3 DNA reads as TGTGCCAGCAGTGGATGGGGACTAGCGGGAGTAATCACCTACAATGAGCAGTTCTTC. This sequence joins TRBV2 and TRBJ2-1; 14 nucleotides line up with TRBD2. CDR1 is SNHLY, CDR2 FYNNEI, per germline. The V gene end was trimmed by 4 bases and the J gene end by 2 bases; junction bases not matched to a gene: 10. There are 19 residues in the CDR3.

The chain couples TRBV10-3 to TRBJ1-5; D may be TRBD1 (6 bases). Trimming took off 11 bases at V and 1 base at J, with 15 bases between the two ends. CDR1 is ENHRY and CDR2 is SYGVKD in the germline V gene. This CDR3 is built from 14 residues. The CDR3 DNA is TGTGCCGCCCAAACGGACAGAAGCAATCAGCCCCAGCATTTT. This translates into CAAQTDRSNQPQHF.

The V gene is TRBV27, the J gene TRBJ1-6; 8 bases line up with TRBD1. The V gene's germline CDR1 is MNHEY and CDR2 SMNVEV (reference sequence). J lost 10 bases, V lost 2 bases, and 4 bases had no gene match. The CDR3 runs 14 residues. The CDR3 reads CASSLGTGRSPLHF. The DNA of the CDR3 is TGTGCCAGCAGTTTAGGGACAGGACGATCACCCCTCCACTTT.

The chain employs TRBV6-5 and TRBJ1-3, with D possibly matching TRBD1 (6 bases). V was shortened by 6 bases and J by 4 bases, with 16 bases between the two germline ends. Germline CDR1 reads MNHEY; CDR2 reads SVGAGI. The CDR3 length is 15 residues. Here the CDR3 reads CASRNGQRGGNTIYF. The CDR3 DNA reads TGTGCCAGCAGGAACGGACAGAGAGGGGGAAACACCATATATTTT.

As concerns this clone: Sequence at one end of the junction differs from germline and may be a read error. The chain joins TRBV7-3 to TRBJ2-2; 11 bases are shared with TRBD1. Germline CDR1 reads SGHTA; CDR2 reads FQGTGA. This CDR3 is built from 17 residues. CDR3 sequence (DNA): TGTGCCAGCAGCCTAACCCGGGACAGGGGGGACACCGGGGAGCTGTTTTTT. This codes for CASSLTRDRGDTGELFF.

The chain uses TRBV18 and TRBJ1-6; 8 bases line up with TRBD1. Germline trimming cut 3 bases from V and 8 bases from J; bases unmatched to any gene: 15. CDR3 length equals 18 residues. Germline V CDR1 and CDR2: KGHSH, LQKENI. CDR3 sequence reads: CASSPFNLGQGMDSPLHF. The CDR3 nucleotides read TGTGCCAGCTCACCCTTCAACCTTGGACAGGGAATGGATTCACCCCTCCACTTT.

The V and J genes are TRBV5-1 and TRBJ2-2, with D uncertain. CDR3 length equals 15 residues. The germline V gene encodes CDR1 SGHRS and CDR2 YFSETQ. Trimming cost V 4 bases and J 6 bases, with 16 bases left between them. CDR3 region: CASSPPPQYSGELFF. The CDR3 coding sequence is TGCGCCAGCAGCCCCCCGCCACAGTATTCCGGGGAGCTGTTTTTT.

The rearrangement joins TRBV7-2 to TRBJ2-2, with no clear D. The CDR3 has 17 amino acids. Germline V gives CDR1 SGHTA, CDR2 FQGNSA. The ends were cut back, 2 bases at V and 0 bases at J, with 13 bases in the middle. CDR3 amino acids: CASSLIGSVSNTGELFF. CDR3 DNA sequence: TGTGCCAGCAGCTTAATCGGGTCCGTCTCGAACACCGGGGAGCTGTTTTTT.

The rearrangement uses TRBV4-2 and TRBJ2-7; maybe TRBD1 (5 bases). CDR3 length: 14 residues. Germline V gives CDR1 LGHNA, CDR2 YNFKEQ. Trimming cost V 0 bases and J 4 bases, with 10 bases left between them. CDR3 sequence: CASSQDGQGYEQYF. In DNA, the CDR3 is TGTGCCAGCAGCCAAGATGGGCAGGGTTACGAGCAGTACTTC.

The chain recombines TRBV2 with TRBJ2-4; TRBD1 might be the D (6 bases). Germline V lookup: CDR1 SNHLY, CDR2 FYNNEI. The CDR3 is 21 residues long. Trimming cost V 2 bases and J 1 base, with 27 bases left between them. The CDR3 loop reads CASSEPANGGQGRLAKNIQYF. As DNA, the CDR3 is TGTGCCAGCAGTGAACCCGCAAATGGGGGCCAAGGACGCCTGGCCAAAAACATTCAGTACTTC.

The V gene is TRBV7-3, the J gene TRBJ1-2; TRBD1 aligns across 9 bases. The length of the CDR3 is 13 residues. V lost 6 bases, J lost 4 bases, and 3 bases stayed unmatched. From germline, CDR1 is SGHTA and CDR2 FQGTGA. CDR3 residues: CASRPGQGYGYTF. DNA for the CDR3: TGTGCCAGCAGACCGGGACAGGGCTATGGCTACACCTTC.

The chain carries TRBV2 and TRBJ1-5, with TRBD1 identical over 12 bases. The CDR3 covers 19 residues. CDR1 is SNHLY, CDR2 FYNNEI, per germline. Trimming took 4 bases from V and 0 from J; bases not matched to a gene: 10. The CDR3 region is CASSVLGTGGLYSNQPQHF. As DNA, the CDR3 is TGTGCCAGCAGTGTACTCGGGACAGGGGGCCTTTATAGCAATCAGCCCCAGCATTTT. The whole variable domain, filled in from reference TRBV2 and TRBJ1-5, reads EPEVTQTPSHQVTQMGQEVILRCVPISNHLYFYWYRQILGQKVEFLVSFYNNEISEKSEIFDDQFSVERPDGSNFTLKIRSTKLEDSAMYFCASSVLGTGGLYSNQPQHFGDGTRLSIL.

This clone was found once. Other DNA sequences in the sample encode the same CDR3. The gene calls are TRBV5-1 and TRBJ1-4, with 12 positions matching TRBD1. There are 15 residues in the CDR3. The V and J ends lost 0 bases and 8 bases, in that order; junction bases with no gene match: 2. Germline-derived CDR1 and CDR2 are SGHRS and YFSETQ. The CDR3 DNA reads TGCGCCAGCAGCTTGGCAGGGACAGGGGGCGAAAAACTGTTTTTT. It specifies CASSLAGTGGEKLFF.

V gene TRBV7-2 combines with J gene TRBJ2-7, with TRBD1 identical over 9 bases. CDR1 SGHTA and CDR2 FQGNSA come from the germline V gene. V gave up 6 bases and J gave up 1 base; unmatched junction bases: 4. The CDR3 is 14 amino acids. The DNA of the CDR3 is TGTGCCAGCAGAGGGACAGGGCGTTCCTACGAGCAGTACTTC. This gives the protein CASRGTGRSYEQYF.

V gene TRBV5-4 combines with J gene TRBJ2-5; TRBD1 matches at 9 bases. V lost 5 bases and J lost 5; bases outside the gene matches: 10. Germline V gene lookup returns CDR1 SGHNT and CDR2 YYREEE (reference sequence). The CDR3 runs 15 residues. The CDR3 is CASSRITGGLETQYF. Here the CDR3 DNA reads TGTGCCAGCAGTCGTATTACAGGGGGCCTCGAGACCCAGTACTTC.

Only one count was recorded for this clone. The chain has TRBV10-1 and TRBJ1-5; D is unclear. The CDR3 consists of 13 residues. V shed 2 bases and J shed 9 bases, with 11 bases lying between them. Looked up from germline, CDR1 is WNHNN and CDR2 is SYGVQD (reference sequence). CDR3 loop: CASSELPRWPQHF. CDR3 sequence (DNA): TGCGCCAGCAGTGAGCTCCCGCGTTGGCCCCAGCATTTT.

V and J are TRBV7-2 and TRBJ2-3; no definite D call. The V end lost 4 bases, the J end lost 2 bases, and 10 bases lay between the germline ends. Germline CDR1 reads SGHTA; CDR2 reads FQGNSA. This CDR3 is built from 14 residues. CDR3 loop: CASSSYINTDTQYF. CDR3 sequence (DNA): TGTGCCAGCAGCTCGTACATTAACACAGATACGCAGTATTTT.

CDR3 amino acids: CASSLGPGGPDTGELFF. The CDR3 coding sequence is TGTGCCAGCAGTTTGGGGCCGGGAGGGCCGGACACCGGGGAGCTGTTTTTT. V is TRBV27 and J is TRBJ2-2, with 8 bases lining up with TRBD2. V shed 3 bases, J shed 3 bases, and the junction held 9 bases outside the gene matches. The CDR3 has 17 residues. Germline CDR1 reads MNHEY; CDR2 reads SMNVEV (reference sequence).

The chain has TRBV5-1 and TRBJ1-1; no firm D call. V lost 2 bases and J 0 bases, leaving 11 bases between the germline ends. CDR3 size: 15 residues. Germline-derived CDR1 and CDR2 are SGHRS and YFSETQ. The CDR3 region has the DNA TGCGCCAGCAGCTTAGCCCCCGGGGTGAACACTGAAGCTTTCTTT. Encoded protein: CASSLAPGVNTEAFF.